The next 17 T cell receptor beta chains were all read from a single sample in a study of cytomegalovirus exposure and HLA in healthy donors. The PCR used 60 Vbeta and 13 Jbeta primers. Data came from immunoSEQ multiplex PCR; TCRdb stores just in-frame clones and leaves some out. This sample has fewer than 200,000 clones, with about 79% found just once. The source material was PBMCs. The receptors come from a female donor in good health and CMV-seronegative.

This rearrangement joins TRBV19 to TRBJ2-2; TRBD2 agrees at 7 bases. The CDR3 loop spans 15 amino acids. The germline gives CDR1 LNHDA, CDR2 SQIVND (reference sequence). Unmatched junction bases numbered 8, after V lost 5 bases and J lost 5 bases. The CDR3 loop is CASSSPRGRTGELFF. CDR3 nucleotides: TGTGCCAGTAGTTCCCCGCGCGGGAGAACCGGGGAGCTGTTTTTT.

The gene calls are TRBV7-3 and TRBJ2-1, with D possibly matching TRBD2 (5 bases). The V gene lost 3 bases and the J gene lost 2 bases, with 11 bases spanning the gap. The V gene's germline CDR1 is SGHTA and CDR2 FQGTGA. The CDR3 extends over 15 amino acids. In DNA form, the CDR3 reads TGTGCCAGCAGCTTCGAGGAGGCTGCCTACAATGAGCAGTTCTTC. Translated, it gives CASSFEEAAYNEQFF. The variable domain in full, completed from reference TRBV7-3 and TRBJ2-1, reads GAGVSQTPSNKVTEKGKYVELRCDPISGHTALYWYRQSLGQGPEFLIYFQGTGAADDSGLPNDRFFAVRPEGSVSTLKIQRTERGDSAVYLCASSFEEAAYNEQFFGPGTRLTVL.

The chain employs TRBV7-4 and TRBJ2-7; 10 bases fit TRBD1. The V and J ends lost 8 bases and 6 bases, in that order; junction bases with no gene match: 10. The CDR3 extends over 14 amino acids. Germline assignment: CDR1 SGHVT and CDR2 SQSDAQ. CDR3 in DNA: TGTGCCAGCGGATATCGGACAGGGGGGCTCGAGCAGTACTTC. It is translated as CASGYRTGGLEQYF.

The rearrangement joins TRBV13 to TRBJ2-3; no clear D. Per the germline V gene, CDR1 is PRHDT and CDR2 is FYEKMQ (reference sequence). Trimming removed 5 bases from V and 4 bases from J, with 13 bases in between. The CDR3 runs 14 residues. CDR3 residues: CASSPSPSPDTQYF. CDR3 sequence (DNA): TGTGCCAGCAGCCCCTCCCCCTCCCCAGATACGCAGTATTTT.

The chain is built from TRBV19 and TRBJ2-7, with 13 bases identical to TRBD2. The CDR3 has 16 amino acids. The V gene end was trimmed by 3 bases and the J gene end by 2 bases; junction bases not matched to a gene: 4. Germline V lookup: CDR1 LNHDA, CDR2 SQIVND (reference sequence). This CDR3 reads CASSMTSGGPTYEQYF. The CDR3 coding sequence is TGTGCCAGTAGTATGACTAGCGGGGGGCCTACCTACGAGCAGTACTTC. The full variable domain, completed using reference TRBV19 and TRBJ2-7, is DGGITQSPKYLFRKEGQNVTLSCEQNLNHDAMYWYRQDPGQGLRLIYYSQIVNDFQKGDIAEGYSVSREKKESFPLTVTSAQKNPTAFYLCASSMTSGGPTYEQYFGPGTRLTVT.

The chain uses TRBV5-8 and TRBJ2-5; 7 nucleotides align to TRBD1. The end of the DNA aligns better with TRBJ2-7, so the J call may be wrong. The CDR3 length is 18 residues. Per the germline V gene, CDR1 is SGHTS and CDR2 is YDEGEE. CDR3: CASSPKIKTGTRAGEQYF. CDR3 sequence (DNA): TGTGCCAGCAGCCCGAAGATAAAGACAGGGACAAGGGCTGGCGAGCAGTACTTC.

This clone occurred once. The chain has TRBV4-3 and TRBJ1-6; D is perhaps TRBD1 (5 bases). The length of the CDR3 is 18 residues. V shed 0 bases and J shed 5 bases, with 17 bases lying between them. Germline values: CDR1 LGHNA, CDR2 YSLEER. The CDR3 bases are TGCGCCAGCAGCCAAGAATTGGCAGGGCCAACAAATAATTCACCCCTCCACTTT. Amino acid sequence: CASSQELAGPTNNSPLHF.

This clone came up a few times. The chain recombines TRBV5-4 with TRBJ2-7, with 8 bases fitting TRBD1. The CDR3 covers 15 residues. The germline V gene has CDR1 SGHNT and CDR2 YYREEE (reference sequence). Trimming removed 4 bases from V and 5 bases from J; junction bases left unmatched: 11. CDR3 loop: CASSPRGQGGDEQYF. The CDR3 DNA reads TGTGCCAGCAGCCCGAGAGGACAGGGTGGGGACGAGCAGTACTTC.

The chain has TRBV4-1 and TRBJ2-7, with D perhaps TRBD1 (6 bases). Trimming took 1 base from V and 3 from J, leaving 13 bases between them. CDR1 is MGHRA and CDR2 is YSYEKL in the germline V gene. The CDR3 is 15 residues long. CDR3: CASSQGGRGLYEQYF. The CDR3 DNA reads as TGCGCCAGCAGCCAAGGCGGCAGGGGCCTCTACGAGCAGTACTTC.

This clone was counted a single time. This rearrangement joins TRBV6-6 to TRBJ1-4; weak D call: TRBD1 (5 bases). V lost 2 bases to trimming and J lost 8 bases, with 12 bases between them. The CDR3 runs 14 residues. The germline V gene encodes CDR1 MNHNY and CDR2 SVGAGI (reference sequence). The CDR3 nucleotides read TGTGCCAGCAGTTACCGGCAGGGCCCCGAAAAACTGTTTTTT. The encoded protein is CASSYRQGPEKLFF.

This clone showed up just once. The chain has TRBV4-1 and TRBJ2-7; D unclear. The CDR3 contains 16 residues. Germline V gene sequence: CDR1 MGHRA, CDR2 YSYEKL. Trimming took 0 bases from V and 3 from J, leaving 15 bases between them. The CDR3 sequence: CASSQEPLRSYYEQYF. In DNA, the CDR3 is TGCGCCAGCAGCCAAGAACCCCTGAGGTCCTACTACGAGCAGTACTTC.

The table lists this clone with a few counts. The chain joins TRBV4-3 to TRBJ1-5; D remains ambiguous. CDR3 length equals 13 residues. Germline CDR1 and CDR2: LGHNA and YSLEER. The V end lost 0 bases, the J end lost 6 bases, and 6 bases lay between the germline ends. CDR3 nucleotide sequence: TGCGCCAGCAGCCAAGAACGGTCTCAGCCCCAGCATTTT. Protein sequence: CASSQERSQPQHF.

This chain uses TRBV7-6 with TRBJ2-7; 9 bases agree with TRBD2. Germline V gene lookup returns CDR1 SGHVS and CDR2 FNYEAQ. The CDR3 totals 14 residues. V shed 4 bases, J shed 5 bases, and the junction held 6 bases outside the gene matches. The DNA of the CDR3 is TGTGCCAGCAGCTCCCGGACTAGCGACCACGAGCAGTACTTC. Its translation is CASSSRTSDHEQYF. Full variable domain (remainder filled in from reference TRBV7-6 and TRBJ2-7): GAGVSQSPRYKVTKRGQDVALRCDPISGHVSLYWYRQALGQGPEFLTYFNYEAQQDKSGLPNDRFSAERPEGSISTLTIQRTEQRDSAMYRCASSSRTSDHEQYFGPGTRLTVT.

CDR3 in DNA: TGTGCCAGCAGTCCTGGGACAGGCACTGAAGCTTTCTTT. Its protein is CASSPGTGTEAFF. V is TRBV27 and J is TRBJ1-1; 8 nucleotides align to TRBD1. Germline CDR1 MNHEY, CDR2 SMNVEV (reference sequence). Trimming removed 5 bases from V and 4 bases from J; junction bases left unmatched: 3. This CDR3 contains 13 residues.

This chain links TRBV6-5 with TRBJ1-2, with a possible D match to TRBD1 (5 bases). Trimming cost V 2 bases and J 5 bases, with 15 bases left between them. The CDR3 runs to 15 residues. CDR1 and CDR2 from the germline V gene are MNHEY and SVGAGI. The CDR3 sequence: CASSYDLHGGYGYTF. The CDR3 DNA reads as TGTGCCAGCAGTTACGATCTCCACGGGGGGTATGGCTACACCTTC.

The genes are TRBV10-1 and TRBJ2-5; 13 bases match TRBD2. The germline V gene has CDR1 WNHNN and CDR2 SYGVQD (reference sequence). CDR3 size: 18 residues. The V segment lost 5 bases and the J segment 0 bases; nucleotides outside the gene matches: 9. The CDR3: CASSSWTSGGAYQETQYF. The CDR3 bases are TGCGCCAGCAGTTCCTGGACTAGCGGGGGCGCGTACCAAGAGACCCAGTACTTC.

The chain couples TRBV7-2 to TRBJ2-1, with 10 bases that match TRBD2. CDR3 size: 16 residues. The germline CDR1 and CDR2 sequences are SGHTA and FQGNSA. The V segment lost 6 bases and the J segment 8 bases; nucleotides outside the gene matches: 13. The CDR3 region has the DNA TGTGCCAGCAGGGGGGCTGGCGCTAGCGGGAGAGATGAGCAGTTCTTC. It codes for CASRGAGASGRDEQFF.